The rows below give T cell receptor beta chains drawn from one sample of a study of breast tumors, draining lymph nodes, adjacent tissues. TCRdb reprocessed the multiplex PCR reads with MiXCR, giving one entry per CDR3 protein. The repertoire consists of around 170,000 distinct CDR3 sequences, with approximately 30% occurring once and the leading ten covering roughly 4.3%. Sequencing input: axillary lymph node tissue. The receptors derive from a female donor with breast cancer. Some clones in this sample may be carry-over from other donors' samples. Each CDR3 is given with its conserved first and last residue. Fields, in order: clone size, D gene, V gene, J gene, CDR3 protein, CDR3 DNA. A D gene is named only where the DNA matches it firmly. For some rows the clone size is stated as once, few or many, or as a class when expanded; others skip it.

>many|.|TRBV7-8|TRBJ2-5
CASSLDPGPLAETQYF
TGTGCCAGCAGCTTAGATCCAGGACCCTTGGCGGAGACCCAGTACTTC
>.|.|TRBV29-1|TRBJ1-2
CSVGGIYGYTF
TGCAGCGTAGGGGGTATCTATGGCTACACCTTC
>.|TRBD1|TRBV12-3/TRBV12-4|TRBJ2-2
CASSRTGGNTGELFF
TGTGCCAGCAGTCGCACAGGGGGCAACACCGGGGAGCTGTTTTTT
>few|.|TRBV7-6|TRBJ1-2
CASSFTPPPGYGYPF
TGTGCCAGCAGCTTTACGCCACCGCCGGGCTATGGCTACCCCTTC
>.|TRBD2|TRBV7-7|TRBJ2-5
CASSLTRLAGGGETQYF
TGTGCTAGCAGCTTAACTCGACTAGCGGGGGGAGGAGAGACCCAGTACTTC
>.|.|TRBV19|TRBJ1-1
CASSIRVTYTEAFF
TGTGCCAGTAGTATCAGGGTGACTTACACTGAAGCTTTCTTT
>few|.|TRBV2|TRBJ2-2
CANKKDTGEPFF
TGTGCCAACAAGAAGGACACCGGGGAGCCGTTTTTT
>.|TRBD1|TRBV7-2|TRBJ2-1
CASSWGQSSYNEQFF
TGTGCCAGCAGCTGGGGACAGAGCTCCTACAATGAGCAGTTCTTC
>many|TRBD2|TRBV7-6|TRBJ2-3
CASSLERGTSGITDTQYF
TGTGCCAGCAGCTTAGAGCGGGGGACTAGCGGAATCACAGATACGCAGTATTTT
>many|.|TRBV5-6|TRBJ2-5
CASSGNVIETQYF
TGTGCCAGCAGCGGAAACGTTATTGAGACCCAGTACTTC
>many|.|TRBV7-9|TRBJ2-1
CASRKGGGNNEQFF
TGTGCCAGCAGAAAGGGGGGGGGGAACAATGAGCAGTTCTTC
>.|.|TRBV2|TRBJ1-3
CASSDGGYTIYF
TGTGCCAGCAGTGATGGGGGCTACACCATATATTTT
>many|.|TRBV7-6|TRBJ2-1
CASSPGAGDEQFF
TGTGCCAGCAGCCCAGGCGCCGGGGATGAGCAGTTCTTC
>many|TRBD1|TRBV5-8|TRBJ1-6
CASSLFQGDSYNSPLHF
TGTGCCAGCAGCTTATTCCAGGGGGACTCCTATAATTCACCCCTCCACTTT
>many|.|TRBV20-1|TRBJ2-2
CSAPKQVGELFF
TGCAGTGCCCCCAAGCAGGTCGGGGAGCTGTTTTTT
>.|TRBD2|TRBV20-1|TRBJ2-2
CSAYSGCPGELFF
TGCAGCGCCTATAGCGGGTGTCCCGGGGAGCTGTTTTTT
>many|TRBD2|TRBV15|TRBJ2-1
CATSTQTSGSGEQFF
TGTGCCACCAGCACGCAGACTAGCGGGAGTGGGGAGCAGTTCTTC
>.|.|TRBV19|TRBJ1-6
CASSIRASRVYLTGSPLHF
TGTGCCAGTAGTATAAGGGCGTCCAGGGTCTACCTCACCGGATCACCCCTCCACTTT
>.|.|TRBV12-3/TRBV12-4|TRBJ2-6
CASSLISGTNVLTF
TGTGCCAGCAGTTTGATCTCTGGGACCAACGTCCTGACTTTC
>few|.|TRBV6-2/TRBV6-3|TRBJ2-7
CASSQGQSYEQYF
TGTGCCAGCAGTCAAGGCCAGTCCTACGAGCAGTACTTC
>many|.|TRBV14|TRBJ2-1
CASSQAARAEQFF
TGTGCCAGCAGCCAAGCCGCCAGGGCTGAGCAGTTCTTC
>few|.|TRBV7-8|TRBJ1-1
CASSTRTVTEAFF
TGTGCCAGCAGCACAAGGACAGTGACTGAAGCTTTCTTT
>.|TRBD2|TRBV29-1|TRBJ2-3
CSVKGLAGADTQYF
TGCAGCGTCAAAGGACTAGCGGGGGCAGATACGCAGTATTTT
>.|.|TRBV19|TRBJ2-3
CASSIGRHDLSPSNEPQYF
TGTGCCAGTAGTATAGGCCGCCATGATTTATCCCCTAGCAATGAGCCCCAGTATTTT
>many|.|TRBV19|TRBJ1-2
CASSMSGTAYGYTF
TGTGCCAGTAGTATGTCAGGGACGGCCTATGGCTACACCTTC
>.|.|TRBV13|TRBJ2-5
CASSLSIGFGETQYF
TGTGCCAGCAGCTTATCCATAGGATTTGGAGAGACCCAGTACTTC
>many|TRBD2|TRBV4-2|TRBJ2-7
CASSQDRVGGEQYF
TGTGCCAGCAGCCAAGATCGGGTGGGGGGGGAGCAGTACTTC
>.|TRBD1|TRBV2|TRBJ1-1
CASKTGVNTEAFF
TGTGCCAGCAAGACAGGGGTCAACACTGAAGCTTTCTTT